These 25 T cell receptor beta chains were all obtained from the same sample, sequenced in a study of metastatic and nonmetastatic thyroid tumors. Thyroid surgery took place with no prior treatment in any patient. Using MiXCR, TCRdb reanalyzed the PCR reads. The table includes approximately 40,000 clones, less than 25% detected once. Sequencing was performed on blood. The receptor source for this set is a female donor with papillary thyroid cancer or a benign thyroid nodule (not recorded which). Some clones in this sample may be carry-over from other donors' samples.

This clone counts as medium-sized (0.01 to 0.1%). V gene TRBV6-1 combines with J gene TRBJ1-2; a weak D match, TRBD1 (5 bases). Germline CDR1 reads MNHNS; CDR2 reads SASEGT. V lost 1 base and J lost 8, with 14 bases in between. The CDR3 has 14 amino acids. Written as DNA, the CDR3 is TGTGCCAGCAGTGAAGTTACAGGATCAGGGGGCTACACCTTC. Its translation is CASSEVTGSGGYTF.

Ten or more counts support this clone. This same CDR3 is encoded by further DNA sequences in the sample. The chain is built from TRBV27 and TRBJ1-2; D possibly corresponds to TRBD1 (5 bases). The ends were cut back, 8 bases at V and 5 bases at J, with 18 bases in the middle. From germline, CDR1 is MNHEY and CDR2 SMNVEV (reference sequence). The CDR3 has 14 residues. The CDR3 region has the DNA TGTGCCAGCTCCTCCCTGAGGGGCGCGTATGGCTACACCTTC. This translates into CASSSLRGAYGYTF.

The CDR3 spells CAWSPPGVTYEQYF. DNA for the CDR3: TGTGCCTGGAGTCCCCCAGGAGTAACCTACGAGCAGTACTTC. This chain joins TRBV30 and TRBJ2-7; D ambiguous. This CDR3 has 14 amino acids. Trimming removed 2 bases from V and 2 bases from J, with 13 bases in between. CDR1 GTSNPN and CDR2 SVGIG come from the germline V gene (reference sequence).

This sequence joins TRBV6-1 and TRBJ2-1, with 9 bases fitting TRBD2. The CDR3 length is 14 residues. CDR1 and CDR2 from the germline V gene are MNHNS and SASEGT. Germline trimming cut 8 bases from V and 10 bases from J; bases unmatched to any gene: 12. The CDR3 DNA follows: TGTGCCAGCCTTAGCGGGAGTAGTCGGGCGGAGCAGTTCTTC. As protein: CASLSGSSRAEQFF.

The chain employs TRBV5-1 and TRBJ2-1; D is possibly TRBD2 (6 bases). Trimming stripped 6 bases from V and 4 bases from J, with 14 bases between. The CDR3 is 14 amino acids. Germline assignment: CDR1 SGHRS and CDR2 YFSETQ. CDR3 loop: CASKTSSGYNEQFF. The CDR3 DNA sequence: TGCGCCAGCAAGACTAGTTCTGGGTACAATGAGCAGTTCTTC. The full variable domain, completed using reference TRBV5-1 and TRBJ2-1, is KAGVTQTPRYLIKTRGQQVTLSCSPISGHRSVSWYQQTPGQGLQFLFEYFSETQRNKGNFPGRFSGRQFSNSRSEMNVSTLELGDSALYLCASKTSSGYNEQFFGPGTRLTVL.

This clone was seen a handful of times. A much larger clone is a single base away; this may be a read error. V gene TRBV5-4 combines with J gene TRBJ1-2, with 7 bases fitting TRBD1. CDR3 length: 13 residues. Looked up from germline, CDR1 is SGHNT and CDR2 is YYREEE (reference sequence). In DNA, the CDR3 is TGTGCCATCAGCACCACAGGGGAGGAGGGCTACACCTTC. Protein sequence: CAISTTGEEGYTF.

The CDR3 protein is CASSEAGGDTQYF. The CDR3 region has the DNA TGTGCCAGCAGCGAGGCCGGTGGGGATACGCAGTATTTT. V gene TRBV7-2 combines with J gene TRBJ2-3, with D unresolved. V was clipped by 5 bases and J by 6 bases, with 12 bases between them. The CDR3 totals 13 residues. Per germline, CDR1 SGHTA and CDR2 FQGNSA.

This clone showed up many times. The chain joins TRBV11-2 to TRBJ2-3; TRBD2 is a possible D gene (5 bases). CDR1 is SGHAT, CDR2 FQNNGV, per germline. There are 16 residues in the CDR3. Trimming removed 2 bases at V and 5 bases at J, with 17 bases between. The CDR3 here is CASSLSGGRSEDTQYF. The CDR3 nucleotides read TGTGCCAGCAGCTTATCCGGCGGGCGATCAGAAGATACGCAGTATTTT.

In this sample, this clone turned up many times. V and J are TRBV5-5 and TRBJ1-1; D gene unclear. Germline V gives CDR1 SGHKS, CDR2 YYEKEE (reference sequence). V was shortened by 0 bases and J by 3 bases, with 12 bases between the two germline ends. This CDR3 contains 15 residues. CDR3 loop: CASSLGFREYTEAFF. The CDR3 bases are TGTGCCAGCAGCTTGGGCTTTCGGGAGTACACTGAAGCTTTCTTT.

In its sample, this clone was seen many times. The genes are TRBV30 and TRBJ2-5; 7 bases fit TRBD2. The CDR3 is 15 residues long. V gave up 0 bases and J gave up 3 bases; unmatched junction bases: 7. CDR1 and CDR2 (germline): GTSNPN, SVGIG (reference sequence). The DNA for the CDR3 is TGTGCCTGGAGTGTTTGGGGAGCGGGAAAAGAGACCCAGTACTTC. Translation gives CAWSVWGAGKETQYF.

This clone appeared a few times. V and J are TRBV12-3 or TRBV12-4 and TRBJ2-1, with D perhaps TRBD2 (6 bases). Deletions cut 7 bases from V and 0 bases from J, with 10 bases between. The CDR3 is made up of 14 amino acids. The CDR3 reads CASMRGGSYNEQFF. In DNA, the CDR3 is TGTGCCAGCATGCGGGGTGGCTCCTACAATGAGCAGTTCTTC.

V is TRBV12-3 or TRBV12-4 and J is TRBJ2-1; possible D gene TRBD2, 5 bases. With 7 bases removed from V and 9 bases from J, the gap between germline ends came to 19 bases. The CDR3 spans 14 residues. This CDR3 is CASISGVGFGEQFF. CDR3 bases: TGTGCCAGCATCTCCGGGGTGGGATTCGGTGAGCAGTTCTTC.

V and J are TRBV6-4 and TRBJ2-7; D is unclear. The germline V gene encodes CDR1 MRHNA and CDR2 SNTAGT. The CDR3 length is 12 residues. V was shortened by 5 bases and J by 0 bases, with 5 bases between the two germline ends. CDR3 in DNA: TGTGCCAGCAGTTACAGCTCCTACGAGCAGTACTTC. Translation: CASSYSSYEQYF.

The chain is built from TRBV11-2 and TRBJ2-3; no clear D gene. The CDR3 is 14 residues long. V shed 5 bases and J shed 6 bases, with 15 bases lying between them. Germline CDR1 SGHAT, CDR2 FQNNGV. This CDR3 is CASSPQDQRDTQYF. As DNA, the CDR3 is TGTGCCAGCAGCCCCCAGGACCAAAGGGATACGCAGTATTTT.

This clone was counted ten times or more. For the CDR3, the DNA is TGTGCCAGCAGAGAACAGGGACTAGCCAAAAACATTCAGTACTTC. It is translated as CASREQGLAKNIQYF. The chain combines TRBV6-1 with TRBJ2-4, with D perhaps assigned TRBD1 or TRBD2 (6 bases each). Germline CDR1 is MNHNS and CDR2 is SASEGT. CDR3 length: 15 residues. V dropped 6 bases and J dropped 0 bases, with 12 bases sitting between them.

Relative to its sample, this clone is medium-sized. The chain is built from TRBV6-5 and TRBJ1-1; D is uncertain. The CDR3 sequence is 14 residues long. Per the germline V gene, CDR1 is MNHEY and CDR2 is SVGAGI. V lost 0 bases to trimming and J lost 8 bases, with 13 bases between them. Here the CDR3 reads CASSYSTEVREAFF. The CDR3 DNA sequence: TGTGCCAGCAGTTACTCCACGGAAGTGAGAGAAGCTTTCTTT.

This clone was seen repeatedly, ten times or more. This chain connects TRBV4-2 to TRBJ2-1; D not certain. V lost 0 bases and J 0 bases, leaving 12 bases between the germline ends. Looked up from germline, CDR1 is LGHNA and CDR2 is YNFKEQ. This CDR3 comprises 17 residues. CDR3 protein: CASSQDDSRSSYNEQFF. CDR3 coding DNA: TGTGCCAGCAGCCAAGATGATTCCCGGAGCTCCTACAATGAGCAGTTCTTC.

This chain joins TRBV30 and TRBJ2-7, with D maybe TRBD1 (6 bases). Per the germline V gene, CDR1 is GTSNPN and CDR2 is SVGIG (reference sequence). CDR3 size: 14 residues. V shed 6 bases and J shed 6 bases, with 21 bases lying between them. This CDR3 is CACSPTTGAGEQYF. CDR3 sequence (DNA): TGTGCCTGTAGTCCAACGACAGGTGCGGGCGAGCAGTACTTC. The full variable domain, with the rest looked up from reference TRBV30 and TRBJ2-7, is SQTIHQWPATLVQPVGSPLSLECTVEGTSNPNLYWYRQAAGRGLQLLFYSVGIGQISSEVPQNLSASRPQDRQFILSSKKLLLSDSGFYLCACSPTTGAGEQYFGPGTRLTVT.

There are many counts of this clone. The V and J genes are TRBV15 and TRBJ1-2; TRBD1 agrees at 7 bases. Germline V gene lookup returns CDR1 LNHNV and CDR2 YYDKDF (reference sequence). There are 14 residues in the CDR3. The ends lost 7 bases at V and 0 bases at J; junction bases unmatched: 5. The CDR3 sequence: CATKSDRTNYGYTF. For the CDR3, the DNA is TGTGCCACCAAGTCGGACAGGACTAACTATGGCTACACCTTC.

This clone was observed many times. Germline is not matched at one junction end, which may reflect a read error. J is TRBJ1-6 and V is TRBV20-1; 8 nucleotides agree with TRBD1. The CDR3 has 14 amino acids. Germline loops: CDR1 DFQATT, CDR2 SNEGSKA (reference sequence). The CDR3 nucleotides are TGCAGTGCTAGAAAGGGGGCCACTACAGGGGGATATTTTTTT. Its protein product is CSARKGATTGGYFF.

This clone showed up just a few times. CDR3 DNA sequence: TGCGCCAGCTACCCCTATCTGCAGTTGAACACTGAAGCTTTCTTT. Its protein product is CASYPYLQLNTEAFF. This chain links TRBV10-2 with TRBJ1-1; no firm D call. This CDR3 has 15 amino acids. Germline lookup yields CDR1 WSHSY and CDR2 SAAADI. Deletions cut 8 bases from V and 0 bases from J, with 16 bases between.

At least ten counts were recorded for this clone. The gene calls are TRBV11-2 and TRBJ1-1, with a weak D call TRBD1 (6 bases). Trimming removed 3 bases at V and 4 bases at J, with 15 bases between. The length of the CDR3 is 15 residues. Looked up from germline, CDR1 is SGHAT and CDR2 is FQNNGV. The CDR3 sequence is CASSFLPFRGTEAFF. The CDR3 nucleotides read TGTGCCAGCAGCTTCCTACCCTTCAGGGGCACTGAAGCTTTCTTT.

Regarding this clone: With a much larger clone just one base away, this may be a read error. The chain links TRBV3-1 to TRBJ2-7, with 10 bases aligning to TRBD2. CDR1 and CDR2 (germline): LGHDT, YNNKEL (reference sequence). V trimming: 2 bases; J trimming: 5 bases; junction bases outside the gene matches: 9. The CDR3 runs to 16 residues. Written as DNA, the CDR3 is TGTGCCAGCAGCCAAACGGCACTAGCGGGAATGGACGAGCAGTACTTC. Its translation is CASSQTALAGMDEQYF.

This clone was seen only a few times. This rearrangement joins TRBV6-4 to TRBJ2-2; TRBD1 matches at 10 bases. This CDR3 has 17 amino acids. Germline V gene data show CDR1 as MRHNA and CDR2 as SNTAGT. Trimming cost V 0 bases and J 3 bases; bases outside gene matches: 4. This chain's CDR3 is CASSDSGQGTHTGELFF. The DNA of the CDR3 is TGTGCCAGCAGTGACTCGGGACAGGGGACTCACACCGGGGAGCTGTTTTTT.

This clone was detected a few times. V gene TRBV6-2 or TRBV6-3 combines with J gene TRBJ1-2; D remains unclear. The V end lost 7 bases, the J end lost 7 bases, and 16 bases lay between the germline ends. The CDR3 covers 13 residues. Germline assignment: CDR1 MNHEY and CDR2 SVGEGT. CDR3 nucleotide sequence: TGTGCCAGCACCGCTAAACTAATTGGTGGCTACACCTTC. Translated, it gives CASTAKLIGGYTF.